This T cell receptor (beta chain) was profiled in a study of T-cell memory formation after mild COVID-19. Whole-study context: Clustering of TCRs was largely donor specific. Overall study results and limits: The study detected some responding clones in pre-infection memory, suggesting cross-reactive memory joined.

TCRdb re-derived calls from the 5' RACE reads in MiXCR, one entry per CDR3 protein. Of about 210,000 distinct CDR3 sequences listed, 10% to 13% are singletons. This CDR3 is built from 16 residues. Deletions cut 0 bases from V and 6 bases from J, with 16 bases between. Germline V gene lookup returns CDR1 LGHNA and CDR2 YSLEER. The sample holds a few counts of this clonotype. Its specificity is unknown. The receptor was derived from a man between 18 and 35 years old who had mild COVID-19 (a few samples of this study predate the infection). Cell type and time point are not known. The specimen was PBMCs or a T cell subset sorted from them (not recorded which). V and J are TRBV4-3 and TRBJ2-3; maybe TRBD2 (6 bases). CDR3 amino acids: CASSQDPVAGGDTQYF. CDR3 in DNA: TGCGCCAGCAGCCAAGACCCTGTGGCAGGAGGGGATACGCAGTATTTT.